Below are 26 T cell receptor beta chains sequenced from a single sample in a study of cytomegalovirus exposure and HLA in healthy donors. The PCR was carried out with 60 Vbeta primers and 13 Jbeta primers. Here immunoSEQ multiplex PCR was the method, and the copy in TCRdb shows in-frame clones only, minus some. The top ten clones hold around 1% of a sample with fewer than 250,000 clones, roughly 90% of them seen once. Sequenced: PBMCs. The receptors were gathered from a boy between 2 and 10 years old in good health and CMV-seronegative.

This chain links TRBV5-4 with TRBJ2-3; 13 nucleotides match TRBD2. CDR1 is SGHNT, CDR2 YYREEE, per germline (reference sequence). With V trimmed by 1 base and J by 6 bases, 5 bases remained unmatched. CDR3 length equals 16 residues. The CDR3 bases are TGTGCCAGCAGCTTGCGACTAGCGGGAGGCTCGGATACGCAGTATTTT. This translates into CASSLRLAGGSDTQYF.

V usage is TRBV7-9 and J usage is TRBJ2-2, with TRBD1 matching over 10 bases. CDR1 SEHNR and CDR2 FQNEAQ come from the germline V gene (reference sequence). Losses at the gene ends were 2 bases for V and 6 bases for J; bases not matched to a gene: 9. The CDR3 length is 17 residues. For the CDR3, the DNA is TGTGCCAGCAGCTTATTATGGGACAGGGGTCCGGCCGGGGAGCTGTTTTTT. Translating gives CASSLLWDRGPAGELFF.

The chain recombines TRBV5-1 with TRBJ1-2; TRBD1 aligns across 8 bases. Germline V gene data show CDR1 as SGHRS and CDR2 as YFSETQ. CDR3 length: 15 residues. Trimming took 0 bases from V and 7 from J; bases not matched to a gene: 8. CDR3 loop: CASSLAGQGASGYTF. For the CDR3, the DNA is TGCGCCAGCAGCTTGGCCGGTCAGGGGGCGAGTGGCTACACCTTC.

This clone was counted a single time. This chain connects TRBV9 to TRBJ2-1; 9 bases map to TRBD2. This CDR3 spans 15 amino acids. CDR1 is SGDLS and CDR2 is YYNGEE in the germline V gene. V lost 3 bases to trimming and J lost 8 bases; unmatched junction nucleotides: 9. CDR3 sequence: CASSGSSGVGDEQFF. In DNA form, the CDR3 reads TGTGCCAGCAGCGGTTCTAGCGGGGTGGGGGATGAGCAGTTCTTC.

This chain uses TRBV5-1 with TRBJ2-7; 7 bases are a match to TRBD1. This CDR3 is 13 amino acids long. Germline lookup yields CDR1 SGHRS and CDR2 YFSETQ. The V segment lost 8 bases and the J segment 3 bases; nucleotides outside the gene matches: 8. CDR3 residues: CASAQGVSYEQYF. The CDR3 DNA reads TGCGCCAGTGCCCAGGGGGTCAGCTACGAGCAGTACTTC.

The J gene is TRBJ2-2, the V gene TRBV28; 9 bases map to TRBD2. Looked up from germline, CDR1 is MDHEN and CDR2 is SYDVKM. J lost 5 bases, V lost 10 bases, and 17 bases had no gene match. The CDR3 is made up of 17 amino acids. CDR3 nucleotide sequence: TGTGCCACCGAGAGGGTTTTAGGACTAGCGATAACCGGGGAGCTGTTTTTT. Translating it yields CATERVLGLAITGELFF.

The rearrangement joins TRBV5-1 to TRBJ1-1; D not resolved. Germline-derived CDR1 and CDR2 are SGHRS and YFSETQ. V lost 2 bases, J lost 5 bases, and 19 bases lay in between. The CDR3 extends over 16 amino acids. The CDR3 loop reads CASSLLRQSPLTEAFF. CDR3 bases: TGCGCCAGCAGCTTACTGCGACAATCCCCCCTGACTGAAGCTTTCTTT.

The CDR3 coding sequence is TGTGCCAGCAGCTTACAGGGGGGCCAAGAGACCCAGTACTTC. It yields the protein CASSLQGGQETQYF. V is TRBV7-2 and J is TRBJ2-5; D might be TRBD1 (7 bases). Germline-derived CDR1 and CDR2 are SGHTA and FQGNSA. This CDR3 is 14 amino acids long. Trimming removed 2 bases at V and 1 base at J, with 8 bases between. Combining the CDR3 with reference TRBV7-2 and TRBJ2-5 gives the whole variable domain GAGVSQSPSNKVTEKGKDVELRCDPISGHTALYWYRQSLGQGLEFLIYFQGNSAPDKSGLPSDRFSAERTGGSVSTLTIQRTQQEDSAVYLCASSLQGGQETQYFGPGTRLLVL.

The V gene is TRBV28, the J gene TRBJ2-2; 7 bases align to TRBD1. Germline CDR1 and CDR2: MDHEN and SYDVKM. V shed 6 bases, J shed 6 bases, and the junction held 7 bases outside the gene matches. The CDR3 totals 14 residues. CDR3 region: CASRETGKAGELFF. The DNA of the CDR3 is TGTGCCAGCAGGGAGACAGGGAAGGCCGGGGAGCTGTTTTTT.

The V and J genes are TRBV6-6 and TRBJ1-1; the D is unclear. This CDR3 comprises 15 residues. From germline, CDR1 is MNHNY and CDR2 SVGAGI (reference sequence). V lost 0 bases to trimming and J lost 1 base, with 9 bases between them. CDR3 in amino acids: CASSYSSDKNTEAFF. The CDR3 coding sequence is TGTGCCAGCAGTTACTCGAGTGACAAGAACACTGAAGCTTTCTTT.

The chain couples TRBV21-1 to TRBJ2-2; the D call of TRBD1 is as the table states it, not checked on the DNA. TRBV21-1 is a pseudogene. The CDR3 covers 20 residues. CDR3 DNA sequence: TGTGCCAGCAGCCCTCCCGGACAGGGGGCCAAAAACCTGAACACCGGGGAGCTGTTTTTT. This gives the protein CASSPPGQGAKNLNTGELFF.

The V and J genes are TRBV28 and TRBJ2-1; a weak D match, TRBD1 (5 bases). Germline CDR1 and CDR2: MDHEN and SYDVKM. The CDR3 extends over 17 amino acids. V was cut by 6 bases and J by 0 bases, with 18 bases left in between. DNA of the CDR3: TGTGCCAGCAGCCGGAACACAGGAAAATTCTCCTACAATGAGCAGTTCTTC. Amino acid sequence: CASSRNTGKFSYNEQFF.

The chain employs TRBV6-1 and TRBJ2-7; TRBD1 aligns across 9 bases. This CDR3 region has 15 residues. The junction had 15 bases not matched to a gene; V was cut back by 9 bases and J by 6 bases. Germline V gene lookup returns CDR1 MNHNS and CDR2 SASEGT. This chain's CDR3 is CASHMGDRVWSEQYF. In DNA, the CDR3 is TGTGCCAGTCATATGGGGGACAGGGTATGGTCCGAGCAGTACTTC.

The chain is built from TRBV6-1 and TRBJ1-1, with D possibly matching TRBD1 (5 bases). This CDR3 has 14 amino acids. V dropped 6 bases and J dropped 8 bases, with 19 bases sitting between them. Per the germline V gene, CDR1 is MNHNS and CDR2 is SASEGT. The CDR3 coding sequence is TGTGCCAGCAGCCTTAGCCCCAGACAGATGGAAGCTTTCTTT. Its translation: CASSLSPRQMEAFF.

This clone is a singleton in its sample. The chain couples TRBV15 to TRBJ2-7; perhaps TRBD2 as D (5 bases). V shed 4 bases and J shed 5 bases, with 15 bases lying between them. Per germline, CDR1 LNHNV and CDR2 YYDKDF (reference sequence). The CDR3 extends over 14 amino acids. The CDR3 DNA is TGTGCCACCAGCAATTTTAGAGGGCCTAACGAGCAGTACTTC. Translating it yields CATSNFRGPNEQYF.

The CDR3 spells CASDMGQGNFYEQYF. In nucleotides, the CDR3 is TGTGCCAGCGACATGGGGCAGGGGAATTTCTACGAGCAGTACTTC. The J gene is TRBJ2-7, the V gene TRBV7-2; D might be TRBD1 (6 bases). The germline gives CDR1 SGHTA, CDR2 FQGNSA. This CDR3 spans 15 amino acids. The V and J ends lost 8 bases and 3 bases respectively, with 20 bases between them. The full variable domain, in which reference TRBV7-2 and TRBJ2-7 provide the parts outside the CDR3, is GAGVSQSPSNKVTEKGKDVELRCDPISGHTALYWYRQSLGQGLEFLIYFQGNSAPDKSGLPSDRFSAERTGGSVSTLTIQRTQQEDSAVYLCASDMGQGNFYEQYFGPGTRLTVT.

The V and J genes are TRBV2 and TRBJ1-2; tentatively, D is TRBD1 (5 bases). This CDR3 region has 13 residues. Germline CDR1 SNHLY, CDR2 FYNNEI. V was cut by 4 bases and J by 8 bases, with 14 bases left in between. The CDR3 sequence: CASSGDGGGGYTF. As DNA, the CDR3 is TGTGCCAGCAGTGGGGACGGGGGAGGGGGCTACACCTTC.

The chain employs TRBV7-2 and TRBJ2-7; 8 nucleotides agree with TRBD2. J lost 3 bases, V lost 0 bases, and 10 bases had no gene match. This CDR3 is built from 17 residues. In germline, CDR1 is SGHTA, CDR2 FQGNSA. The CDR3 DNA reads TGTGCCAGCAGCTTAGCTCCTCTCGTCCGGGGGGGCTACGAGCAGTACTTC. As protein: CASSLAPLVRGGYEQYF.

This chain links TRBV6-1 with TRBJ2-2; D unresolved. With 8 bases removed from V and 4 bases from J, the gap between germline ends came to 17 bases. CDR3 size: 15 residues. The germline CDR1 and CDR2 sequences are MNHNS and SASEGT. CDR3 nucleotides: TGTGCCAGCTTCCCTTTGACTGATACCACCGGGGAGCTGTTTTTT. Amino acids: CASFPLTDTTGELFF.

This chain joins TRBV4-1 and TRBJ1-2; 7 nucleotides match TRBD1. The trim removed 1 base at V and 7 bases at J, leaving 3 bases unmatched. The CDR3 covers 13 residues. In germline, CDR1 is MGHRA, CDR2 YSYEKL. CDR3 nucleotide sequence: TGCGCCAGCAGCCAAGGAGGGGGCAGTGGCTACACCTTC. It is translated as CASSQGGGSGYTF.

V usage is TRBV5-1 and J usage is TRBJ2-7, with a weak D call TRBD1 (6 bases). Germline-derived CDR1 and CDR2 are SGHRS and YFSETQ. V was pared by 5 bases and J by 0 bases, with 12 bases between. CDR3 length: 14 amino acids. The CDR3 DNA follows: TGCGCCAGCAGGTTTGAGGGGGTCTCCTACGAGCAGTACTTC. Encoded protein: CASRFEGVSYEQYF.

A few counts support this clone. The chain carries TRBV4-1 and TRBJ2-3; 9 bases map to TRBD2. With 6 bases clipped from V and 5 bases from J, the junction kept 9 bases outside the gene matches. Per germline, CDR1 MGHRA and CDR2 YSYEKL. The CDR3 consists of 15 residues. DNA of the CDR3: TGCGCCAGCAGTAGGGCGGGGGGGACGAGAGATACGCAGTATTTT. Translated, it gives CASSRAGGTRDTQYF.

The J gene is TRBJ2-1, the V gene TRBV7-2; 7 nucleotides line up with TRBD1. CDR1 SGHTA and CDR2 FQGNSA come from the germline V gene. The CDR3 runs 13 residues. Trimming removed 4 bases from V and 4 bases from J; junction bases left unmatched: 1. CDR3 protein: CASSWDSYNEQFF. CDR3 DNA sequence: TGTGCCAGCAGCTGGGACAGTTACAATGAGCAGTTCTTC.

The chain recombines TRBV7-7 with TRBJ2-2, with TRBD2 matching over 10 bases. Germline CDR1 reads SSHAT; CDR2 reads FNYEAQ (reference sequence). With 2 bases clipped from V and 3 bases from J, the junction kept 9 bases outside the gene matches. The CDR3 loop spans 18 amino acids. For the CDR3, the DNA is TGTGCCAGCAGCTTACGAGCGGGAGGGCCGAGGGACACCGGGGAGCTGTTTTTT. Translation: CASSLRAGGPRDTGELFF.

J is TRBJ2-7 and V is TRBV5-4; tentative D call: TRBD1 (6 bases). The CDR3 sequence is 14 residues long. Germline CDR1 reads SGHNT; CDR2 reads YYREEE (reference sequence). V lost 4 bases, J lost 2 bases, and 13 bases lay in between. Here the CDR3 reads CASSVSRDTYEQYF. The CDR3 DNA is TGTGCCAGCAGCGTGAGCCGGGACACCTACGAGCAGTACTTC.

The chain uses TRBV15 and TRBJ1-2; D is ambiguous. The CDR3 extends over 14 amino acids. The germline V gene has CDR1 LNHNV and CDR2 YYDKDF (reference sequence). The germline V and J ends were trimmed by 0 bases and 4 bases, with 9 bases remaining between them. The chain's CDR3 is CATSRDMGFYGYTF. CDR3 DNA sequence: TGTGCCACCAGCAGAGACATGGGCTTCTATGGCTACACCTTC.